This T cell receptor beta chain was found in a study of identical twins (dated by TCRdb to 2015 to 2016). For the study in its entirety: To test whether fetal clonotypes persist, the study used deep sequencing on TCR alpha and beta repertoires from monozygotic twins, unrelated adults of various ages, and cord blood. Replicate twin experiments were performed at different times using different library preparation protocols to rule out contamination.

Library prep was done by 5' RACE. The sequencing machine was an Illumina HiSeq 2000. A universal primer binding site was introduced by template switching, and a unique molecular identifier was present in the final cDNA, enabling accurate counting of TCR cDNA molecules. Specific primers in the conserved constant-segment region were used to synthesize first-strand cDNA for the TCR alpha and beta chains. To control for contamination, each cDNA library was double barcoded with a SMART-Mk sample barcode plus Illumina barcodes. Two successive PCR steps introduced TruSeq adapter sequences along with Illumina sample barcodes. Sequencing of the TCR alpha and beta cDNA libraries was done on the Illumina HiSeq platform using custom primers. As for the original processing: Raw reads were processed with MiGEC to extract unique molecular identifiers, and MiXCR was used to determine CDR3 positions. For each individual, recombination models were inferred using an EM algorithm with the repgenHMM and IGoR tools. Shared clonotype analysis was performed with the tcR package in R, normalizing sharing by the product of cloneset sizes. Out-of-frame nonproductive sequences were analyzed to study raw recombination free of thymic and clonal selection effects. TCRdb reanalyzed the raw reads on its own, using fastp at Q25 for trimming and MiXCR for clone calling, and kept in-frame beta chains. Rows with one shared CDR3 protein collapse into an entry with the most common genes and DNA. None of the V and J calls come from the authors' own analysis; TCRdb made them. The sample data list around 1.7 million distinct CDR3 sequences, and less than 40% of these were observed just once. Around 0.25% of the sample lies in the top ten.

Comments on this clonotype: The antigen it binds to is not known. Per-base qualities were not stored, and no clone one base away is much larger.

The investigation overall reported the following: Compared with coincidental sharing between unrelated individuals, out-of-frame TCR alpha sequences shared between twins had an excess of sequences with low generation probability. In monozygotic twins, out-of-frame TCR alpha sharing was systematically underestimated by recombination models, although the models agreed with sharing between unrelated individuals. In beta out-of-frame sequences, excess twin sharing was weaker, because having fewer shared sequences lowered the signal-to-noise ratio. Fewer insertions were carried by abundant cord blood beta clonotypes; a weaker similar trend was observed in young adult naive repertoires, while no such trend was observed in memory repertoires. Invariant T cells such as MAIT and iNKT could partly confound zero-insertion analyses, although diverse VJ usage argued against such confounding for most clonotypes. Because the same donors could not be followed over many years, conclusions were based on cross-sectional statistical analysis.

Only healthy Caucasian donors were included. CDR1 is given as MNHNY and CDR2 as SVGAGI, both from the germline V gene (reference sequence). Taken from cysteine to phenylalanine, the CDR3 has 13 residues. The sequence is cut down to CDR3 DNA, 39 bases in frame from base 1. Relative to germline, V is 7 bases shorter and J is 3 bases shorter, with 9 bases between their ends. The sample comprised cord blood. This receptor was obtained from a newborn girl in good health. The chain couples TRBV6-6 to TRBJ1-4; TRBD1 is perhaps the D gene, given 5 matching bases. The DNA sequence follows: TGTGCCAGCAACGGGACCCCTAATGAAAAACTGTTTTTT. It translates as CASNGTPNEKLFF.